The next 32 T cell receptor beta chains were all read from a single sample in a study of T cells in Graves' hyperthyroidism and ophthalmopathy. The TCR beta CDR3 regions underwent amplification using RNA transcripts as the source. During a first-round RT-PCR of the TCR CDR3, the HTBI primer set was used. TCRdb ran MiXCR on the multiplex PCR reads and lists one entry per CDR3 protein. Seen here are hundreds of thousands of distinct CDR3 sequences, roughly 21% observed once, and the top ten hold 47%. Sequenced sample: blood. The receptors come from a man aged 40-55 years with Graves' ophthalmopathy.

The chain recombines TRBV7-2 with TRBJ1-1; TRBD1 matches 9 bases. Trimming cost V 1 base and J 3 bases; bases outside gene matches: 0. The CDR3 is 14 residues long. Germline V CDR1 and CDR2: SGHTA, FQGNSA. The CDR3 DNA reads TGTGCCAGCAGCTTAGGGGACAGGGACACTGAAGCTTTCTTT. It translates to CASSLGDRDTEAFF.

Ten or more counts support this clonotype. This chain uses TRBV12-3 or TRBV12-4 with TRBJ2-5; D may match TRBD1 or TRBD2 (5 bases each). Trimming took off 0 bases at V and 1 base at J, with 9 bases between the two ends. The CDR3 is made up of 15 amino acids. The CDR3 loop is CASSLARGAQETQYF. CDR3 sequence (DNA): TGTGCCAGCAGTTTAGCGAGGGGTGCCCAAGAGACCCAGTACTTC.

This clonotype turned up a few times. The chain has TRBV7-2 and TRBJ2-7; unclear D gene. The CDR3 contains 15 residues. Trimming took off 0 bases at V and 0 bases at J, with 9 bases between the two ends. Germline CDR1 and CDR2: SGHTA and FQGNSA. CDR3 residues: CASSLAPGISYEQYF. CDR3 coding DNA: TGTGCCAGCAGCTTAGCTCCCGGTATCTCCTACGAGCAGTACTTC.

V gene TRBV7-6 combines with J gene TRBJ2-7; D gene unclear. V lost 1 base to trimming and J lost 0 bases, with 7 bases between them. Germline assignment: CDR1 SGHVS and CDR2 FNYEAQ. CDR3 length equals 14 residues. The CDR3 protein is CASSLDPVSYEQYF. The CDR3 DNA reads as TGTGCCAGCAGCTTAGACCCGGTCTCCTACGAGCAGTACTTC.

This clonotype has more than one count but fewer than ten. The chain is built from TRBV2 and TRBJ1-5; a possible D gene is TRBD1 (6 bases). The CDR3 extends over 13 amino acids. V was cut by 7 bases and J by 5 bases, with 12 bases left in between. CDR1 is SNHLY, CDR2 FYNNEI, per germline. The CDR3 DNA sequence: TGTGCCAGCAAGGAGGGGGGTGATCAGCCCCAGCATTTT. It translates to CASKEGGDQPQHF.

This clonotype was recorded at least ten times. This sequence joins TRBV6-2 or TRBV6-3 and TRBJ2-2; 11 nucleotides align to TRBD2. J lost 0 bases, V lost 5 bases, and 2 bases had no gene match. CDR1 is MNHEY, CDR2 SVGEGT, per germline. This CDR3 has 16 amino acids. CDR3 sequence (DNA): TGTGCCAGCAGTCTAGCGGGAGGCGCGAACACCGGGGAGCTGTTTTTT. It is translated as CASSLAGGANTGELFF.

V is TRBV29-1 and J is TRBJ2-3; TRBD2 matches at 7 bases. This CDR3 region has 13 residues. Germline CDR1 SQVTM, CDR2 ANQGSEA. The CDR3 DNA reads TGCACCCATGACAGACGCGGGAGAGATACGCAGTATTTT. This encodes CTHDRRGRDTQYF.

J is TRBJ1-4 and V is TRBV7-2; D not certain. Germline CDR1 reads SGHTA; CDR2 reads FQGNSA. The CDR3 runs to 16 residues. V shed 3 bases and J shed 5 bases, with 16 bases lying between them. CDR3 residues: CASSFSDLFSNEKLFF. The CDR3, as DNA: TGTGCCAGCAGCTTCTCAGATCTGTTCTCCAATGAAAAACTGTTTTTT.

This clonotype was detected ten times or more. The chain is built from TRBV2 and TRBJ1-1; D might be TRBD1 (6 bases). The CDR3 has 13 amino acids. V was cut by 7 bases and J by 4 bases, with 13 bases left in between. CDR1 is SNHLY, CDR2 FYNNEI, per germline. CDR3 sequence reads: CASKGEEITEAFF. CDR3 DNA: TGTGCCAGCAAGGGGGAGGAGATCACTGAAGCTTTCTTT.

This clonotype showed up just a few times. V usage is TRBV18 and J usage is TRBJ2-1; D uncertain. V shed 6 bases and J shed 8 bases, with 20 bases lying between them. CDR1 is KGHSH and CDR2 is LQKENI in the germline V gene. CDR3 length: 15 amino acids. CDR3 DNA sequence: TGTGCCAGCTCCCCCTTAGCCCACCCCGGCGATGAGCAGTTCTTC. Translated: CASSPLAHPGDEQFF.

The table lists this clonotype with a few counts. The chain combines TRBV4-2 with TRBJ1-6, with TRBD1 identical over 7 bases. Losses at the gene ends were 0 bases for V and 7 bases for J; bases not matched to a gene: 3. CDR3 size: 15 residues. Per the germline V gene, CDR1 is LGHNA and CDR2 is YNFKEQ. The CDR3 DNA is TGTGCCAGCAGCCAAGATCGACAGGGCAATTCACCCCTCCACTTT. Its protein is CASSQDRQGNSPLHF.

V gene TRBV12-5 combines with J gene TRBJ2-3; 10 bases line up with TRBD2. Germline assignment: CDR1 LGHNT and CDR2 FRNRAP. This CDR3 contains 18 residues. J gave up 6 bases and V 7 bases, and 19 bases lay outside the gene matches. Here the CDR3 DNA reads TGTGCTAGTGCCCCACCCCTAGCGGGGGCCGAACTGGGGGATACGCAGTATTTT. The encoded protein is CASAPPLAGAELGDTQYF.

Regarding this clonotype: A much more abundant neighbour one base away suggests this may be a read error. The CDR3 sequence: CASSLHGNQPQHF. The CDR3 bases are TGTGCCAGCAGCTTGCACGGGAATCAGCCCCAGCATTTT. The chain uses TRBV5-5 and TRBJ1-5, with D uncertain. The germline V and J ends were trimmed by 1 base and 4 bases, with 6 bases remaining between them. Germline loops: CDR1 SGHKS, CDR2 YYEKEE (reference sequence). This CDR3 has 13 amino acids.

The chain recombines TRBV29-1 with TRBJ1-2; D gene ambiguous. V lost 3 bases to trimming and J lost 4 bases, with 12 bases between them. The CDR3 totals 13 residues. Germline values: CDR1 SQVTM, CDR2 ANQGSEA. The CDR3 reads CSVDPTRGYGYTF. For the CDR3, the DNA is TGCAGCGTTGATCCAACAAGAGGCTATGGCTACACCTTC.

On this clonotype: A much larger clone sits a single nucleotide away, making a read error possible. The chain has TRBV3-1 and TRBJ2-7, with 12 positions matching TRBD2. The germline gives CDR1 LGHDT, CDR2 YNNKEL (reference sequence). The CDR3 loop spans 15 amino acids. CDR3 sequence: CASSQLGLAGHEQHF. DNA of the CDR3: TGTGCCAGCAGCCAGCTAGGACTAGCGGGACACGAGCAGCACTTC.

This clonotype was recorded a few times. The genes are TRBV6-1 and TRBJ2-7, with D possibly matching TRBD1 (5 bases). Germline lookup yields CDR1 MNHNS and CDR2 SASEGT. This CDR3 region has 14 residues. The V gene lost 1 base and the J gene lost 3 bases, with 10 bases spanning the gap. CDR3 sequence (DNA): TGTGCCAGCAGTGAAGGAGACAGTCGCTACGAGCAGTACTTC. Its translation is CASSEGDSRYEQYF.

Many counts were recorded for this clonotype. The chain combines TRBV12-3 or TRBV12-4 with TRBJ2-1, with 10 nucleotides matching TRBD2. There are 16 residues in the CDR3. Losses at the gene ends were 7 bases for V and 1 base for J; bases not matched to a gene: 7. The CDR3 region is CASNPLTSGSYNEQFF. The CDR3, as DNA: TGTGCCAGCAACCCTTTGACTAGCGGGTCCTACAATGAGCAGTTCTTC.

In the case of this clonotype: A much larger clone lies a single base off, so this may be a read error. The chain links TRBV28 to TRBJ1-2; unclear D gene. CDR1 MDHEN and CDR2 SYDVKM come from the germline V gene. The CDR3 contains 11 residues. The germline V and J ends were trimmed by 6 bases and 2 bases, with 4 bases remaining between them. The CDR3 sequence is CASRPNYGYTF. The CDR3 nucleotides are TGTGCCAGCAGGCCGAACTATGGCTACACCTTC.

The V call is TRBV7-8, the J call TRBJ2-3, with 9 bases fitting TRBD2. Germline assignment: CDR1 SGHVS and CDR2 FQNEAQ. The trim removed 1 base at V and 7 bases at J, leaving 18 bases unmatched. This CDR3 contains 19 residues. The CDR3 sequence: CASSLDPHTGGGRVNTQYF. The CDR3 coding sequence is TGTGCCAGCAGCTTAGACCCTCACACGGGGGGCGGGAGGGTAAATACGCAGTATTTT.

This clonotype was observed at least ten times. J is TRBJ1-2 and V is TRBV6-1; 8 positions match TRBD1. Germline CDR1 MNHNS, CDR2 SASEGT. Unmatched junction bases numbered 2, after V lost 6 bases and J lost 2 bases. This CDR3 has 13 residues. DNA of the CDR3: TGTGCCAGCAGCCAGGGGGCGAACTATGGCTACACCTTC. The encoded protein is CASSQGANYGYTF.

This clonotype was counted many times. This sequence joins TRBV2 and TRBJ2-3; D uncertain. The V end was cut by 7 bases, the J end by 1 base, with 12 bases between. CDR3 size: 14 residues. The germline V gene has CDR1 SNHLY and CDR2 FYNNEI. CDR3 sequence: CASTRAGGTDTQYF. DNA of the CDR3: TGTGCCAGCACAAGGGCCGGCGGCACAGATACGCAGTATTTT.

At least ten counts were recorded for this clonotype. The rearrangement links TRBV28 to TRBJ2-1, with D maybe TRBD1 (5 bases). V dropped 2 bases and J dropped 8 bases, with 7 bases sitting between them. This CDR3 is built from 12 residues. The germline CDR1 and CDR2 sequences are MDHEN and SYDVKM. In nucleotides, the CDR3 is TGTGCCAGCAGTTTAGTAGGGGATGAGCAGTTCTTC. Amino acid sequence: CASSLVGDEQFF. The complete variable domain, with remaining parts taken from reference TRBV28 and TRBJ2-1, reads DVKVTQSSRYLVKRTGEKVFLECVQDMDHENMFWYRQDPGLGLRLIYFSYDVKMKEKGDIPEGYSVSREKKERFSLILESASTNQTSMYLCASSLVGDEQFFGPGTRLTVL.

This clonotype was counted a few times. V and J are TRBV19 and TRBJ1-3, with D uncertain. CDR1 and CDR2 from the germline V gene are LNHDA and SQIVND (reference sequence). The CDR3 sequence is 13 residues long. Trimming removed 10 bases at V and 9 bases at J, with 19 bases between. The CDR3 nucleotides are TGTGCCATCCACTCGGGTGCGGGGAGCACCATATATTTT. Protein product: CAIHSGAGSTIYF.

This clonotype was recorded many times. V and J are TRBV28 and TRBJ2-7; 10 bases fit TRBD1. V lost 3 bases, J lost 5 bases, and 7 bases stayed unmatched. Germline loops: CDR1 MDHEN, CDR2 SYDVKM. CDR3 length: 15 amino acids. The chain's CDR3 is CASSFSGTGVDEQYF. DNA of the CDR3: TGTGCCAGCAGTTTCTCCGGGACAGGGGTCGACGAGCAGTACTTC.

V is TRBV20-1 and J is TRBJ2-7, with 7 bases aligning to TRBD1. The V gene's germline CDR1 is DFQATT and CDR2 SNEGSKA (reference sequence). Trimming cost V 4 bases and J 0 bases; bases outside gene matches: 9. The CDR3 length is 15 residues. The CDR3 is CSAIRQDRFSYEQYF. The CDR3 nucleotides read TGCAGTGCTATACGGCAGGACAGGTTCTCCTACGAGCAGTACTTC.

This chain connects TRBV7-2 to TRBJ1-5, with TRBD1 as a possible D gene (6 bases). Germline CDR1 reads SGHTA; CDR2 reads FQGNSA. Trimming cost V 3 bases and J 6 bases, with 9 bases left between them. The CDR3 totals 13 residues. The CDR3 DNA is TGTGCCAGCAGCTTTACAGGGACTCAGCCCCAGCATTTT. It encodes CASSFTGTQPQHF.

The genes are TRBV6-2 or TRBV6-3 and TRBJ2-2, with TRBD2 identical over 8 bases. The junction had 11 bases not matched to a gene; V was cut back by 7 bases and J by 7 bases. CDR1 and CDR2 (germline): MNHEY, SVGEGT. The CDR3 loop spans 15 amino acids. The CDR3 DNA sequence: TGTGCCAGCACAGGACTAGCTGAATATGGCGGGGAGCTGTTTTTT. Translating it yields CASTGLAEYGGELFF.

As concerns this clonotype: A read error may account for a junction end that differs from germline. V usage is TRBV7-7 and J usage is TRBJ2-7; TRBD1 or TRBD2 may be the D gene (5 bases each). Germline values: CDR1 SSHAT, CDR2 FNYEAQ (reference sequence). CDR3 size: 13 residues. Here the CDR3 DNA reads TGTGCTAGCAGCTTAGGGGAGTTTGGCGAGCAGTACTTC. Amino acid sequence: CASSLGEFGEQYF.

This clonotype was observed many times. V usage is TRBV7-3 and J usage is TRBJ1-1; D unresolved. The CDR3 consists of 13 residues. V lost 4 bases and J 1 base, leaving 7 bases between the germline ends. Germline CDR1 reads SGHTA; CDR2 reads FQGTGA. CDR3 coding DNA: TGTGCCAGCAGCTACCAAGGGAACACTGAAGCTTTCTTT. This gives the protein CASSYQGNTEAFF.

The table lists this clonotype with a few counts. The CDR3: CASSPRLGGTWETQYF. CDR3 DNA sequence: TGTGCCAGCAGCCCCAGACTAGGGGGGACGTGGGAGACCCAGTACTTC. The V and J genes are TRBV3-1 and TRBJ2-5; D possibly uses TRBD1 or TRBD2 (6 bases each). V dropped 4 bases and J dropped 5 bases, with 20 bases sitting between them. Germline CDR1 reads LGHDT; CDR2 reads YNNKEL (reference sequence). The CDR3 runs 16 residues.

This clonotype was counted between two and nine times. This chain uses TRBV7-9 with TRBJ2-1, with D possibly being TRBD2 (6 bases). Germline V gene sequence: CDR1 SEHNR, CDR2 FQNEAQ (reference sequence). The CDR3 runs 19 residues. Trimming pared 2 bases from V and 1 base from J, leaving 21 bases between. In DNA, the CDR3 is TGTGCCAGCAGCTTATCTGGGGTGGGACTCCCGTCTTCCTACAATGAGCAGTTCTTC. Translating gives CASSLSGVGLPSSYNEQFF.

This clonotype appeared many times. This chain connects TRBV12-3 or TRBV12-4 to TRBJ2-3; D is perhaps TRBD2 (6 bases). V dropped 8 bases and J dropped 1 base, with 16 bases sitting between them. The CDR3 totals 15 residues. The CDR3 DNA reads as TGTGCCAGCGCCTCCTGGGGAGGAGGCACAGATACGCAGTATTTT. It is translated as CASASWGGGTDTQYF.